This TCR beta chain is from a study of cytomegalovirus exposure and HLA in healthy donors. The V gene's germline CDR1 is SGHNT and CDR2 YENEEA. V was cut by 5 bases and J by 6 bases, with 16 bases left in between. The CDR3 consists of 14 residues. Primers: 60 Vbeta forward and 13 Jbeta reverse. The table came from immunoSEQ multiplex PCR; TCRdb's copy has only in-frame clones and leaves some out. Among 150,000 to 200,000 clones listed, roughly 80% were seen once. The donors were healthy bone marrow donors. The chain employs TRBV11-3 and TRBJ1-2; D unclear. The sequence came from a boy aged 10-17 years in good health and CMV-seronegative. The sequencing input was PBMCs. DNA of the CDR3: TGTGCCAGCAGCCCGACAAATCGTGCTGATGGCTACACCTTC. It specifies CASSPTNRADGYTF.